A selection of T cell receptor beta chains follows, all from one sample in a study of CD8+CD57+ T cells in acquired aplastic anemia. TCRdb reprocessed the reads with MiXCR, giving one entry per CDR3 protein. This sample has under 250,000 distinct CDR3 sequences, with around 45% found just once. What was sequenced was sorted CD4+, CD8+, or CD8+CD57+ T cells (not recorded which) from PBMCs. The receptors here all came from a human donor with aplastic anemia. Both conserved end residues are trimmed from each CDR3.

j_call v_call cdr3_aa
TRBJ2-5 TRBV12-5 ASGLDREGEAQY
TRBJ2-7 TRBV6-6 ASSQQARRTPDAYEQY
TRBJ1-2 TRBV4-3 ASSQGTGSGNYGYT
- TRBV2 AGKGAVGLEQY
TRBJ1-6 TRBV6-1 ASSEAAHLSPLH
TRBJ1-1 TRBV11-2 ASSLERLAVTNTEAF
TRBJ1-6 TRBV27 ASSPPTGYNSPLH
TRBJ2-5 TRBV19 ASSISRTRETQY
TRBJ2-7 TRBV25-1 ASSDPAGTGSYEQY
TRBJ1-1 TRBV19 ASSIRGHTEAF
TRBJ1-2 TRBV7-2 ASSLVPQGQGYT
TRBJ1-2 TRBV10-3 AASTGVNYGYT
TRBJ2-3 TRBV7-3 ASGFRVLDTQY
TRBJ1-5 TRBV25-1 ASSGGDRGNQPQH
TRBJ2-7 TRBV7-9 AWSAHAGVYEQY
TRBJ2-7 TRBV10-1 ASSLERDTGQGVDEQY
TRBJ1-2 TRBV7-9 ASRPTENDGYT
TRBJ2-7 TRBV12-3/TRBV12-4 ASSKRPYEQY
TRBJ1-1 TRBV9 ASSVQGASTEAF
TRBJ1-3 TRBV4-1 ASSQGPFSGNTIY
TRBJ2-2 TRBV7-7 ASNSGRYTGELF
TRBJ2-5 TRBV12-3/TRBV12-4 ASSWGTARETQY
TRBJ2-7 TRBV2 ASSEDGTNSPLQSEGYEQY
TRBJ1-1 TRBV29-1 SVSREGTEAF
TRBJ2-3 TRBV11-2 ASSLGAGSYNEQY
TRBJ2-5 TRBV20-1 SARPLAGGTDY
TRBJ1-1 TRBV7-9 ASSTHDRGGPLASF
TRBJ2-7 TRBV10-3 AISETGTGTEQY
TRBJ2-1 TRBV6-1 ASSEEAAGVEEQF
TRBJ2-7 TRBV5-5 ASSLADTAYEQY
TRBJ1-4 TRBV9 ASSPGRANEKLF
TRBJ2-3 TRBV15 ATSSDSGRNTDTQY
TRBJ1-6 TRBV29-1 STRTGENSPLH
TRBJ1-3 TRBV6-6 ASSYGQMNTIY
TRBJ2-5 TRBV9 ASSVASGKETQY
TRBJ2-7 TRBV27 ASSLNPGQGFYEQY
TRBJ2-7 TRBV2 ASEGGSHEQY
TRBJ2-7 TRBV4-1 ASSESQGTLYEQY
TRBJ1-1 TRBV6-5 ASQDSLNTEAF
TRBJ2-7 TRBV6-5 ASSYSGENTYEQY
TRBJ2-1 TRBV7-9 ASSKGTSGRVNEQF
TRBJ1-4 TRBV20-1 SARDSGEKLV
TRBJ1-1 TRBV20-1 SARVTGGAF
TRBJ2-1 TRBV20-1 SAAGTSGGAAYNEQF
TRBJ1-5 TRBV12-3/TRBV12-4 ASSSEPGGNQPQH
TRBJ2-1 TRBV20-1 SARDSGGVYNEQF
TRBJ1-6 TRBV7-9 ASSSAPNSPLH
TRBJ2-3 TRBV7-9 ASSQQHGQGVSDTQY
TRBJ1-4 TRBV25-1 ASSATSGGKEKLF
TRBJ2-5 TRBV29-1 SVRFGQLEETQY
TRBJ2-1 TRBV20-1 SAILGGKEYINEQF
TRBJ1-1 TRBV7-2 ASSLVAGTNTEAF
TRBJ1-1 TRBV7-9 ASSLETGESEAF